This passage covers 10 T cell receptor beta chains from one sample sequenced in a study of early T cells in non-severe SARS-CoV-2 infection. TCRdb recomputed calls from the 5' RACE reads with MiXCR, one row per CDR3 protein. This repertoire shows about 42,000 distinct CDR3 sequences, approximately 6.2% found once; its top ten account for more than 7%. This sample comprised whole blood, obtained at baseline. These receptors originate from an adult who was a healthcare worker with PCR-confirmed SARS-CoV-2 infection or an uninfected control (not recorded which).

This clonotype turned up a few times. The rearrangement joins TRBV5-1 to TRBJ2-5, with 9 bases identical to TRBD1. The CDR3 contains 17 residues. The germline V gene has CDR1 SGHRS and CDR2 YFSETQ. Germline trimming cut 4 bases from V and 3 bases from J; bases unmatched to any gene: 13. This CDR3 reads CASSVSPTGTGKETQYF. The CDR3 nucleotides read TGCGCCAGCAGCGTAAGTCCAACCGGGACAGGGAAAGAGACCCAGTACTTC.

The table lists this clonotype with many counts. This sequence joins TRBV2 and TRBJ2-7; perhaps TRBD2 as D (6 bases). Trimming took off 6 bases at V and 3 bases at J, with 12 bases between the two ends. This CDR3 spans 13 amino acids. CDR1 and CDR2 from the germline V gene are SNHLY and FYNNEI. The CDR3 reads CASRLGLVYEQYF. The DNA of the CDR3 is TGTGCCAGCAGGTTGGGACTGGTCTACGAGCAGTACTTC.

This clonotype has a count of ten or more. The chain recombines TRBV10-3 with TRBJ2-1; TRBD2 matches 13 bases. Germline V lookup: CDR1 ENHRY, CDR2 SYGVKD. There are 15 residues in the CDR3. With 6 bases clipped from V and 4 bases from J, the junction kept 3 bases outside the gene matches. The CDR3 region is CAIRGTSGVYNEQFF. CDR3 nucleotides: TGTGCCATCAGGGGGACTAGCGGGGTGTACAATGAGCAGTTCTTC.

This clonotype has a count of ten or more. This chain connects TRBV12-3 or TRBV12-4 to TRBJ2-4, with unresolved D. The ends were cut back, 1 base at V and 2 bases at J, with 9 bases in the middle. The CDR3 consists of 15 residues. CDR3 protein: CASSLGSVTKNIQYF. CDR3 nucleotides: TGTGCCAGCAGTTTAGGGTCGGTGACCAAAAACATTCAGTACTTC.

Concerning this clonotype: One junction end does not reproduce the germline sequence, and a read error may be involved. The chain has TRBV20-1 and TRBJ1-3; the D is unclear. The CDR3 is 13 residues long. Germline lookup yields CDR1 DFQATT and CDR2 SNEGSKA (reference sequence). CDR3 sequence (DNA): TGCAGTGGTAGAGTGGGGTCTGAAAACACCATATATTTT. Amino acids: CSGRVGSENTIYF.

This clonotype has only a few counts. This chain uses TRBV4-1 with TRBJ2-1; the match to TRBD2 covers 15 bases. The CDR3 is 19 residues long. V shed 2 bases, J shed 1 base, and the junction held 6 bases outside the gene matches. Germline V lookup: CDR1 MGHRA, CDR2 YSYEKL. CDR3 residues: CASSQHGLAGGPSYNEQFF. The CDR3, as DNA: TGCGCCAGCAGCCAACACGGACTAGCGGGGGGGCCGTCCTACAATGAGCAGTTCTTC.

The table lists this clonotype with a few counts. This chain joins TRBV25-1 and TRBJ1-3, with unresolved D. The V end was cut by 4 bases, the J end by 0 bases, with 10 bases between. This CDR3 region has 15 residues. Germline CDR1 reads MGHDK; CDR2 reads SYGVNS. In DNA, the CDR3 is TGTGCCAGCAGTGCCCGCCCTGGCTCTGGAAACACCATATATTTT. As protein: CASSARPGSGNTIYF.

This clonotype occurred a few times. This chain connects TRBV12-3 or TRBV12-4 to TRBJ2-1, with 7 bases that match TRBD1. J lost 7 bases, V lost 4 bases, and 13 bases had no gene match. CDR3 size: 16 residues. The CDR3 is CASSSRDSHRGNEQFF. CDR3 bases: TGTGCCAGCAGTTCAAGGGACAGCCACCGAGGGAATGAGCAGTTCTTC.

Notes on this clonotype: Sequence at one end of the junction differs from germline and may be a read error. The V gene is TRBV6-2 or TRBV6-3, the J gene TRBJ1-2; D call uncertain. In germline, CDR1 is MNHEY, CDR2 SVGEGT. This CDR3 contains 13 residues. DNA of the CDR3: TGTGTCAGCAGTTACAACAGCGCGTATGGCTACACCTTC. Translation: CVSSYNSAYGYTF.

V and J are TRBV6-6 and TRBJ1-2; 7 bases match TRBD1. Germline V lookup: CDR1 MNHNY, CDR2 SVGAGI (reference sequence). Germline trimming cut 10 bases from V and 3 bases from J; bases unmatched to any gene: 8. CDR3 length equals 13 residues. The CDR3 DNA sequence: TGTGCCATCAACAAGCAGGGGGACTATGGCTACACCTTC. This translates into CAINKQGDYGYTF.